This T cell receptor beta chain appears in the sequencing data of a study of CD8+ T cells in alopecia areata. This clone was counted only a few times. Once RNA had been extracted, it was reverse transcribed into cDNA to act as the sequencing template. Clones were sequenced by immunoSEQ multiplex PCR, and TCRdb holds only the in-frame ones, with some missing. The sample records 150,000 or so clones, more than 75% being singletons. V shed 7 bases and J 3 bases; nucleotides not matched to a gene: 12. Germline CDR1 is SQVTM and CDR2 is ANQGSEA. This CDR3 is 14 amino acids long. The receptor was isolated from a human donor with alopecia areata. The chain links TRBV29-1 to TRBJ2-7; 7 nucleotides line up with TRBD1. Source: CD8+ T cells sorted from blood, taken at week 0. CDR3 sequence reads: CSAGRDSLVYEQYF. The CDR3 region has the DNA TGCAGCGCTGGCCGGGACAGTCTAGTCTACGAGCAGTACTTC.